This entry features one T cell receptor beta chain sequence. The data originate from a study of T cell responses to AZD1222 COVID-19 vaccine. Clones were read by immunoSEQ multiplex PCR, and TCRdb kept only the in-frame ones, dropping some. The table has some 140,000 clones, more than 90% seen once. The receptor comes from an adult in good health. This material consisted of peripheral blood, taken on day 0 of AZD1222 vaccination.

The CDR3 loop reads CASSLGDREDQPQHF. The CDR3 DNA sequence: TGCGCCAGCAGCTTAGGGGACAGGGAGGATCAGCCCCAGCATTTT. This chain joins TRBV5-1 and TRBJ1-5; 9 nucleotides line up with TRBD1. The germline CDR1 and CDR2 sequences are SGHRS and YFSETQ. The junction had 5 bases not matched to a gene; V was cut back by 2 bases and J by 5 bases. The CDR3 loop spans 15 amino acids.